The entry below describes one T cell receptor beta chain. This specimen comes from a study of blood T cell repertoires in COVID-19. The CDR3 has 13 amino acids. Germline CDR1 SGHTA, CDR2 FQGNSA. Between the trimmed V and J ends, which lost 6 bases and 4 bases, there was a span of 13 bases. In the study's own analysis: Researchers report that nucleated cell counts were estimated from reference gene primer amplification. The assay was immunoSEQ multiplex PCR, and TCRdb's table has in-frame clones only and misses some. The V and J calls and clone size are taken from that table; D and trimming were inferred from the DNA. Of around 190,000 clones in the sample, more than 85% were seen once.

The clonotype originates from a man aged 25-45 years with acute or convalescent COVID-19. Input material: peripheral blood. V and J are TRBV7-2 and TRBJ2-7, with D possibly matching TRBD1 (6 bases). CDR3 protein: CASRRTEFYEQYF. The CDR3, as DNA: TGTGCCAGCAGACGGACAGAATTTTACGAGCAGTACTTC.